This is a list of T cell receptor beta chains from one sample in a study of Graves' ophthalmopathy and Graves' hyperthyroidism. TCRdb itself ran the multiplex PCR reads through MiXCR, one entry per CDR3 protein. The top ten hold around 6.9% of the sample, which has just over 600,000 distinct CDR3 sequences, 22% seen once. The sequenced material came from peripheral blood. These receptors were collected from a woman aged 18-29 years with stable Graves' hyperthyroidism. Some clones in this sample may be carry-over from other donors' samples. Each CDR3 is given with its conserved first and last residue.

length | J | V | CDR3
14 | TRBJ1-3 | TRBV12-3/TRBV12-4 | CASSARGRGNTIYF
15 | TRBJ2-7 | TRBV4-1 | CASSQEVVSSYEQYF
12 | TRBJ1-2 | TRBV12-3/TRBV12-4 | CASNRQGSGYTF
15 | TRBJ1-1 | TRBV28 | CASSLFGRGETEAFF
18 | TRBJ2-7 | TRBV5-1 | CASSLLSRDSGAPYEQYF
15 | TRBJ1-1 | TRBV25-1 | CAGSGRTGANTEAFF
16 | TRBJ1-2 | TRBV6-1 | CASSESPGPGRYGYTF
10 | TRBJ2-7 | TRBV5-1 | CAISPYEQYF
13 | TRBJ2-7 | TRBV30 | CALGTGGEYEQYF
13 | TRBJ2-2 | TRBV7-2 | CASSWGTTGELFF
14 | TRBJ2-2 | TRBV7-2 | CASSPPTMTGELFF
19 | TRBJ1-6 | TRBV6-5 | CASSYTSGQGSSYNSPLHF
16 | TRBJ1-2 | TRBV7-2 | CASSLVAGGQDYGYTF
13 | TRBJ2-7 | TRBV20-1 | CSVTQGARIEQYF
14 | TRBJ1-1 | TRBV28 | CASSRQARRTEAFF
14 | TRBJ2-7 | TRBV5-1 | CASAGPRGSYEQYF
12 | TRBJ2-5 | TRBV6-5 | CASRDRGETQYF
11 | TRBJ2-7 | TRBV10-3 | CAISVLDEQYF
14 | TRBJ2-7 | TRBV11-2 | CASSLEITGTEQYF
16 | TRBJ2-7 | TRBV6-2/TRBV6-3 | CASSYRGGALLGEQYF
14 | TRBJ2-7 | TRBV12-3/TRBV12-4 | CAGSLAGGTYEQYF
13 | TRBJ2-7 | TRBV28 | CASSFVVTYEQYF
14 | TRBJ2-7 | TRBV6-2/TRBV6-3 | CASSYPTPAYEQYF
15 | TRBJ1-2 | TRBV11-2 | CASSLPGQGYYGYTF
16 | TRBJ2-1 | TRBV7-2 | CASSFTPGTPNNEQFF
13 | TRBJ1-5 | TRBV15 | CATSRQGNQPQHF